This is a list of T cell receptor beta chains from one sample in a study of blood T cell repertoires in COVID-19. Sequenced by immunoSEQ multiplex PCR; TCRdb stores in-frame clones only, minus some. The repertoire holds roughly 300,000 clones, with around nine tenths as singletons. The source material was peripheral blood. The receptor source for this set is a woman in her twenties or thirties with COVID-19, enrolled during active disease. CDR3s include the opening cysteine and the closing phenylalanine or tryptophan. A D gene is named only where the DNA matches it firmly. Only some rows state a clone size, as once, few, many or a class for expanded clones.

d_gene,v_gene,abundance,j_gene,CDR3nt,CDR3aa
-,TRBV6-5,-,TRBJ1-1,TGTGCCAGCAGGCACCGGGGGACTGAAGCTTTCTTT,CASRHRGTEAFF
-,TRBV7-2,-,TRBJ1-2,TGTGCCAGCAGCTTAGGGAGGGGAACTAACTATGGCTACACCTTC,CASSLGRGTNYGYTF
-,TRBV12-5,-,TRBJ2-2,TGTGCTAGTGGTCCTCCCTCCGGGGAGCTGTTTTTT,CASGPPSGELFF
-,TRBV24-1,-,TRBJ2-5,TGTGCCACCAGTGTAGGGGTCCAAGAGACCCAGTACTTC,CATSVGVQETQYF
TRBD1,TRBV7-2,-,TRBJ1-3,TGTGCCAGCAGCCGGACAGGGGGTTCAGGAAACACCATATATTTT,CASSRTGGSGNTIYF
TRBD1,TRBV6-5,once,TRBJ2-2,TGTGCCAGTCGCAAGGGGGCCGGCACCGGGGAGCTGTTTTTT,CASRKGAGTGELFF
-,TRBV30,-,TRBJ2-7,TGTGCCTGGAGGAAGGGCCAGGGCTTTAGGGAGCAGTACTTC,CAWRKGQGFREQYF
TRBD2,TRBV6-6,once,TRBJ2-1,TGTGCCAGCATGGACGTAGCGGGGAACAATGAGCAGTTCTTC,CASMDVAGNNEQFF
-,TRBV18,-,TRBJ1-4,TGTGCCAGCTCACCACGAGATCTTGCAACTAATGAAAAACTGTTTTTT,CASSPRDLATNEKLFF
TRBD1,TRBV7-2,-,TRBJ2-1,TGTGCCAGCAGCCTCGACAGGGAAGATGAGCAGTTCTTC,CASSLDREDEQFF
-,TRBV6-5,-,TRBJ2-3,TGTGCCAGCACCCGCGGGGGCACAGATACGCAGTATTTT,CASTRGGTDTQYF
-,TRBV7-2,-,TRBJ1-1,TGTGCCAGCAGCTCATACAGGGAGCGGGGCACTGAAGCTTTCTTT,CASSSYRERGTEAFF
TRBD1,TRBV7-8,-,TRBJ2-1,TGTGCCAGCAGCTTAGGAAGGGACAGGGGAACCCACAATGAGCAGTTCTTC,CASSLGRDRGTHNEQFF
TRBD1,TRBV6-5,-,TRBJ1-1,TGTGCCAGCAGTACAGGGGGTAACACTGAAGCTTTCTTT,CASSTGGNTEAFF
-,TRBV2,-,TRBJ1-5,TGTGCCAGCAGTGTGGAGGGACAGCCCCAGCATTTT,CASSVEGQPQHF
-,TRBV6-2/TRBV6-3,-,TRBJ2-1,TGTGCCAGCAGTCGCCAGGGCAAGCAGTTCTTC,CASSRQGKQFF
-,TRBV5-1,many,TRBJ1-4,TGCGCCAGCAGGGGCGCAGGAAATGAAAAACTGTTTTTT,CASRGAGNEKLFF
-,TRBV7-2,once,TRBJ1-3,TGTGCCAGCAGCGGGCCGCAGGACTCTGGAAACACCATATATTTT,CASSGPQDSGNTIYF
-,TRBV21-1,-,TRBJ1-2,TGTGCCAGCAGCCAGGGGGTACAGGGAAACTATGGCTACACCTTC,CASSQGVQGNYGYTF
-,TRBV5-8,-,TRBJ1-5,TGTGCCAGCAGCCCATACAAAGCCCCGGGGGATAGCAATCAGCCCCAGCATTTT,CASSPYKAPGDSNQPQHF
-,TRBV11-2,-,TRBJ2-6,TGTGCCAGCAGCCCTTTCTTGGGGGCGCGACTTTCTGGGGCCAACGTCCTGACTTTC,CASSPFLGARLSGANVLTF
-,TRBV19,-,TRBJ1-3,TGTGCCAGTAGTAGCAGCTCTGGAAACACCATATATTTT,CASSSSSGNTIYF
TRBD2,TRBV7-3,-,TRBJ2-3,TGTGCCAGCAGCTTAACCCCAGCGGGGGGGCCGAAGTATTTT,CASSLTPAGGPKYF
-,TRBV19,-,TRBJ2-3,TGTGCCAGTACCGAAACGACAGTCGATACGCAGTATTTT,CASTETTVDTQYF
TRBD2,TRBV3-1/TRBV3-2,-,TRBJ2-5,TGTGCCAGCAGCCAAGTCGCGTCTAGCGGGGGGTTTGAGACCCAGTACTTC,CASSQVASSGGFETQYF
-,TRBV13,once,TRBJ1-1,TGTGCCAGCAGCGCGTCATTGAACACTGAAGCTTTCTTT,CASSASLNTEAFF
-,TRBV6-5,-,TRBJ2-2,TGTGCCAGCAGTTACTCCCGGGCCGGGGAGCTGTTTTTT,CASSYSRAGELFF
-,TRBV9,-,TRBJ2-3,TGTGCCAGCAGCGTAGTCCCTTCCACAGATACGCAGTATTTT,CASSVVPSTDTQYF
-,TRBV5-1,once,TRBJ1-5,TGCGCCAGCAGCCTCGGAGGGGTGACCAATCAGCCCCAGCATTTT,CASSLGGVTNQPQHF
-,TRBV6-2/TRBV6-3,-,TRBJ1-2,TGTGCCAGCAGTTACAGCGACCACTATGGCTACACCTTC,CASSYSDHYGYTF
-,TRBV5-6,-,TRBJ2-7,TGTGCCAGCAGCTTGCTAGGGGTCGGTCGAGGCGAGCAGTACTTC,CASSLLGVGRGEQYF
TRBD1,TRBV24-1,-,TRBJ2-1,TGTGCCACCAGACAGGGGGCGGGAGAGCAGTTCTTC,CATRQGAGEQFF
TRBD1,TRBV30,-,TRBJ1-5,TGTGCCTGGAGTGTAGACAGGGGGAATCAGCCCCAGCATTTT,CAWSVDRGNQPQHF
-,TRBV6-5,-,TRBJ1-2,TGTGCCAGCAGTTACTTGTACAGGGTTAACTATGGCTACACCTTC,CASSYLYRVNYGYTF
TRBD2,TRBV6-6,-,TRBJ2-5,TGTGCCACCCTGCCAGCGGGGGCTAACCAAGAGACCCAGTACTTC,CATLPAGANQETQYF
-,TRBV29-1,-,TRBJ1-2,TGCAGCGTTACCACCGCGAGCGCCCCGTATGGCTACACCTTC,CSVTTASAPYGYTF
-,TRBV7-9,-,TRBJ1-2,TGTGCCAGCAGCCCTTCAGGGGTTTGGAGCGGCTACACCTTC,CASSPSGVWSGYTF